The subject of this entry is one TCR beta chain. The antigen is not known. The repertoire was sequenced with immunoSEQ multiplex PCR; TCRdb's copy has only in-frame clones and lacks some. This table has about 87,000 clones, 75% to 90% appearing once. Germline values: CDR1 SGHAT, CDR2 FQNNGV. There are 15 residues in the CDR3. Trimming removed 3 bases from V and 7 bases from J; junction bases left unmatched: 3. This entry belongs to a study of OX40 agonist ivuxolimab in advanced cancers. Findings and caveats of the study: Partial responders dosed at 0.1-3.0 mg/kg displayed clonal expansion ranking among the lowest.

The receptor was isolated from an adult with an advanced solid tumor such as melanoma, head and neck, liver or kidney cancer. The source material was CD4+ or CD8+ T cells sorted from blood, sampled in a trial of the OX40 agonist ivuxolimab. V gene TRBV11-2 combines with J gene TRBJ1-4, with 12 bases matching TRBD1. Here the CDR3 reads CASSLGTGGREKLFF. The CDR3 DNA reads TGTGCCAGCAGCTTGGGGACAGGGGGCCGTGAAAAACTGTTTTTT.